The sequence of this TCR beta chain was determined in a study of follicular helper T cells after annual influenza vaccination. Study-wide background: Days 0, 7 and 28 post-vaccination were the blood draw times. Study-level points and caveats: ICOS+CD38+ cTfh clonality change tracked circulating plasmablast frequency change.

Generated by immunoSEQ multiplex PCR, the TCRdb table keeps only in-frame clones and is missing some. The table lists about 440 clones, roughly 80% of them singletons. This clone appeared a few times. Its antigen is as yet unknown. With 4 bases clipped from V and 3 bases from J, the junction kept 1 base outside the gene matches. Germline values: CDR1 MNHEY, CDR2 SVGAGI. The CDR3 totals 13 residues. Time point given: 2014-2015 season, pre-vaccination. Donors were community-dwelling with no influenza vaccine in the prior 6 months. The sample here was CXCR5+ CD38+ circulating T follicular helper cells from blood, taken on the day of influenza vaccination. Subset reported: circulating Tfh, non-naive CD4+CXCR5+PD-1+ (ICOS+CD38+ or ICOS-CD38-). The chain joins TRBV6-5 to TRBJ1-2, with 8 bases aligning to TRBD1. This receptor was identified in an adult who received the influenza vaccine. This chain's CDR3 is CASSLTGDYGYTF. In DNA form, the CDR3 reads TGTGCCAGCAGTTTGACAGGGGACTATGGCTACACCTTC.